The 23 T cell receptor beta chains below come from one sample, sequenced in a study of cytomegalovirus exposure and HLA in healthy donors. The PCR had 60 Vbeta and 13 Jbeta primers. The repertoire was sequenced with immunoSEQ multiplex PCR; TCRdb's copy has only in-frame clones and lacks some. Seen here are 150,000 to 200,000 clones, approximately 84% observed once, and the top ten hold more than 2%. Material: PBMCs. The receptors come from a young man in good health and CMV-seropositive.

The chain joins TRBV7-9 to TRBJ1-4; D perhaps matches TRBD1 (5 bases). V lost 5 bases and J 8 bases, leaving 9 bases between the germline ends. The germline V gene encodes CDR1 SEHNR and CDR2 FQNEAQ (reference sequence). This CDR3 comprises 12 residues. CDR3 region: CASSQGHEKLFF. In nucleotides, the CDR3 is TGTGCCAGCAGCCAGGGCCACGAAAAACTGTTTTTT.

V gene TRBV11-2 combines with J gene TRBJ1-6; 12 nucleotides agree with TRBD1. CDR1 and CDR2 (germline): SGHAT, FQNNGV. This CDR3 has 17 amino acids. The V gene end was trimmed by 1 base and the J gene end by 9 bases; junction bases not matched to a gene: 7. The CDR3 here is CASSLGGPGQGASPLHF. The CDR3 coding sequence is TGTGCCAGCAGCTTAGGGGGACCGGGACAGGGGGCTTCACCCCTCCACTTT. The full variable domain, with the rest looked up from reference TRBV11-2 and TRBJ1-6, is EAGVAQSPRYKIIEKRQSVAFWCNPISGHATLYWYQQILGQGPKLLIQFQNNGVVDDSQLPKDRFSAERLKGVDSTLKIQPAKLEDSAVYLCASSLGGPGQGASPLHFGNGTRLTVT.

This clone was seen only once. This rearrangement joins TRBV10-3 to TRBJ1-5; D not resolved. This CDR3 has 14 amino acids. V lost 0 bases, J lost 2 bases, and 5 bases lay in between. The germline V gene has CDR1 ENHRY and CDR2 SYGVKD. This CDR3 reads CAISESTGNQPQHF. The CDR3 DNA reads as TGTGCCATCAGTGAGTCGACTGGCAATCAGCCCCAGCATTTT.

The rearrangement links TRBV7-6 to TRBJ2-7; TRBD1 matches at 9 bases. In germline, CDR1 is SGHVS, CDR2 FNYEAQ. CDR3 length: 16 amino acids. V shed 0 bases and J 5 bases; nucleotides not matched to a gene: 8. For the CDR3, the DNA is TGTGCCAGCAGCTTAGCGGGACAGGGCCTCCCTCACGAGCAGTACTTC. It translates to CASSLAGQGLPHEQYF. The whole variable domain, filled in from reference TRBV7-6 and TRBJ2-7, reads GAGVSQSPRYKVTKRGQDVALRCDPISGHVSLYWYRQALGQGPEFLTYFNYEAQQDKSGLPNDRFSAERPEGSISTLTIQRTEQRDSAMYRCASSLAGQGLPHEQYFGPGTRLTVT.

The chain links TRBV5-1 to TRBJ1-4; possible D gene TRBD1, 6 bases. CDR3 size: 17 residues. In germline, CDR1 is SGHRS, CDR2 YFSETQ. V lost 0 bases, J lost 0 bases, and 12 bases lay in between. The CDR3 DNA reads TGCGCCAGCAGCTTGGGGCCTCGACAGGCAACTAATGAAAAACTGTTTTTT. Translation gives CASSLGPRQATNEKLFF.

The chain has TRBV7-9 and TRBJ1-5; 9 nucleotides line up with TRBD1. Germline V gene lookup returns CDR1 SEHNR and CDR2 FQNEAQ (reference sequence). V lost 5 bases to trimming and J lost 6 bases; unmatched junction nucleotides: 8. CDR3 size: 15 residues. The chain's CDR3 is CASSEGTGFFQPQHF. Written as DNA, the CDR3 is TGTGCCAGCAGCGAAGGGACAGGGTTTTTTCAGCCCCAGCATTTT.

The chain has TRBV9 and TRBJ2-7, with 11 bases lining up with TRBD1. Germline V CDR1 and CDR2: SGDLS, YYNGEE. V shed 4 bases, J shed 3 bases, and the junction held 3 bases outside the gene matches. The CDR3 length is 14 residues. CDR3 protein: CASSSGTGGYEQYF. The CDR3 DNA follows: TGTGCCAGCAGCTCCGGGACAGGGGGCTACGAGCAGTACTTC.

The chain carries TRBV5-5 and TRBJ1-2; TRBD1 is a possible D gene (6 bases). The CDR3 sequence is 14 residues long. V lost 5 bases, J lost 0 bases, and 11 bases lay in between. CDR1 is SGHKS, CDR2 YYEKEE, per germline (reference sequence). The CDR3 is CASSRDTANYGYTF. In nucleotides, the CDR3 is TGTGCCAGCAGTCGGGACACTGCTAACTATGGCTACACCTTC.

The chain joins TRBV4-3 to TRBJ1-2; TRBD1 might be the D (6 bases). The V gene's germline CDR1 is LGHNA and CDR2 YSLEER. Trimming cost V 3 bases and J 0 bases, with 11 bases left between them. This CDR3 has 15 residues. This CDR3 is CASSQETGTNYGYTF. The DNA of the CDR3 is TGCGCCAGCAGCCAGGAGACAGGAACTAACTATGGCTACACCTTC.

V gene TRBV7-9 combines with J gene TRBJ2-5; 13 bases agree with TRBD2. This CDR3 spans 16 amino acids. CDR1 is SEHNR, CDR2 FQNEAQ, per germline (reference sequence). J lost 5 bases, V lost 5 bases, and 8 bases had no gene match. The chain's CDR3 is CASSTTSGGARETQYF. CDR3 DNA sequence: TGTGCCAGCAGCACTACTAGCGGGGGGGCCCGGGAGACCCAGTACTTC. Full variable domain (outside the CDR3, taken from reference TRBV7-9 and TRBJ2-5): DTGVSQNPRHKITKRGQNVTFRCDPISEHNRLYWYRQTLGQGPEFLTYFQNEAQLEKSRLLSDRFSAERPKGSFSTLEIQRTEQGDSAMYLCASSTTSGGARETQYFGPGTRLLVL.

This clone has a handful of counts. The rearrangement links TRBV4-3 to TRBJ2-3, with 7 bases aligning to TRBD2. Germline trimming cut 4 bases from V and 0 bases from J; bases unmatched to any gene: 7. This CDR3 comprises 16 residues. Germline CDR1 LGHNA, CDR2 YSLEER. In DNA, the CDR3 is TGCGCCAGCAGCCCTCGACTAGCATCGAGCACAGATACGCAGTATTTT. Residues: CASSPRLASSTDTQYF.

This chain joins TRBV25-1 and TRBJ1-6; D call uncertain. Germline V gives CDR1 MGHDK, CDR2 SYGVNS. This CDR3 spans 13 amino acids. Trimming took off 3 bases at V and 4 bases at J, with 4 bases between the two ends. CDR3 protein: CASSDLYNSPLHF. In nucleotides, the CDR3 is TGTGCCAGCAGTGATTTATATAATTCACCCCTCCACTTT.

This clone occurred a few times. The CDR3 here is CATRQGALPNNEQFF. The CDR3 DNA sequence: TGTGCCACCAGACAGGGGGCCCTTCCCAACAATGAGCAGTTCTTC. The chain combines TRBV6-1 with TRBJ2-1; the match to TRBD1 covers 10 bases. Losses at the gene ends were 10 bases for V and 5 bases for J; bases not matched to a gene: 11. Germline CDR1 and CDR2: MNHNS and SASEGT. CDR3 length: 15 residues.

This clone was detected a few times. The rearrangement joins TRBV7-6 to TRBJ1-2; D uncertain. Germline V gene data show CDR1 as SGHVS and CDR2 as FNYEAQ. The CDR3 extends over 13 amino acids. Trimming cost V 1 base and J 5 bases, with 8 bases left between them. In nucleotides, the CDR3 is TGTGCCAGCAGCTTAGAACAGAATTATGGCTACACCTTC. Its protein is CASSLEQNYGYTF.

The chain carries TRBV10-1 and TRBJ1-2; TRBD1 might be the D (5 bases). Germline-derived CDR1 and CDR2 are WNHNN and SYGVQD (reference sequence). CDR3 length: 15 residues. Trimming shortened V by 2 bases and J by 6 bases, and 16 bases separated the two germline ends. CDR3 nucleotides: TGCGCCAGCAGTGAGCCTAAGTATAAGACAGATGGCTACACCTTC. Amino acid sequence: CASSEPKYKTDGYTF.

The genes are TRBV27 and TRBJ2-1, with D unclear. The ends were cut back, 6 bases at V and 9 bases at J, with 12 bases in the middle. This CDR3 contains 12 residues. Germline CDR1 MNHEY, CDR2 SMNVEV (reference sequence). CDR3 DNA: TGTGCCAGCAGAGCTCGCCCCCGTGAGCAGTTCTTC. Amino acids: CASRARPREQFF.

The rearrangement uses TRBV5-4 and TRBJ1-4; TRBD1 agrees at 8 bases. The junction had 14 bases not matched to a gene; V was cut back by 4 bases and J by 3 bases. CDR1 and CDR2 (germline): SGHNT, YYREEE (reference sequence). CDR3 length equals 18 residues. The CDR3 sequence: CASSPGTGQRRANEKLFF. The CDR3 nucleotides read TGTGCCAGCAGCCCGGGGACAGGTCAAAGAAGGGCTAATGAAAAACTGTTTTTT. Filled out from reference TRBV5-4 and TRBJ1-4, the complete variable domain reads ETGVTQSPTHLIKTRGQQVTLRCSSQSGHNTVSWYQQALGQGPQFIFQYYREEENGRGNFPPRFSGLQFPNYSSELNVNALELDDSALYLCASSPGTGQRRANEKLFFGSGTQLSVL.

This chain uses TRBV7-9 with TRBJ1-5; the D gene is possibly TRBD1 (6 bases). Germline V gives CDR1 SEHNR, CDR2 FQNEAQ (reference sequence). Trimming took 8 bases from V and 6 from J, leaving 17 bases between them. There are 14 residues in the CDR3. The CDR3 nucleotides are TGTGCCAGCGGTCGTGGGGGCGCCTCTCAGCCCCAGCATTTT. It encodes CASGRGGASQPQHF.

V and J are TRBV7-6 and TRBJ1-1; D not certain. Germline CDR1 reads SGHVS; CDR2 reads FNYEAQ. Trimming pared 2 bases from V and 4 bases from J, leaving 11 bases between. This CDR3 region has 14 residues. The CDR3 region is CASSLFPGSTEAFF. The CDR3 coding sequence is TGTGCCAGCAGCTTATTTCCCGGGAGCACTGAAGCTTTCTTT.

This clone was counted once. The chain carries TRBV28 and TRBJ2-2; TRBD1 aligns across 8 bases. CDR1 MDHEN and CDR2 SYDVKM come from the germline V gene. Trimming took 6 bases from V and 2 from J; bases not matched to a gene: 5. The CDR3 extends over 15 amino acids. CDR3: CASRPGQVNTGELFF. CDR3 coding DNA: TGTGCCAGCAGGCCGGGACAGGTCAACACCGGGGAGCTGTTTTTT.

The rearrangement joins TRBV11-2 to TRBJ2-7; 8 nucleotides match TRBD2. With V trimmed by 5 bases and J by 0 bases, 6 bases remained unmatched. The length of the CDR3 is 15 residues. Germline loops: CDR1 SGHAT, CDR2 FQNNGV. The CDR3 nucleotides are TGTGCCAGCAGCCTTGTAGCGGGGTCCTCCTACGAGCAGTACTTC. Translating gives CASSLVAGSSYEQYF.

In this sample, this clone turned up a few times. The J gene is TRBJ2-3, the V gene TRBV5-1; D not certain. V was clipped by 2 bases and J by 2 bases, with 9 bases between them. Germline values: CDR1 SGHRS, CDR2 YFSETQ. The length of the CDR3 is 14 residues. CDR3 DNA: TGCGCCAGCAGCTTCGACTCGTACACAGATACGCAGTATTTT. Its protein is CASSFDSYTDTQYF.

The rearrangement links TRBV6-5 to TRBJ1-1, with a tentative D call TRBD1 (6 bases). The germline V gene encodes CDR1 MNHEY and CDR2 SVGAGI. V lost 6 bases, J lost 0 bases, and 14 bases lay in between. The CDR3 runs 15 residues. Here the CDR3 reads CASRPLRTVNTEAFF. The DNA for the CDR3 is TGTGCCAGCAGGCCACTCCGGACAGTGAACACTGAAGCTTTCTTT.